This TCR beta chain was found in a study of blood T cell repertoires in COVID-19 (TCRdb year 2020). About the investigation overall: Samples from collaborators originated in the United States, Italy and Spain and spanned both the acute and convalescent phases of COVID-19. The material from the prospective study consisted of cDNA or gDNA derived from T cells, B-cell-depleted T cells, or PBMCs. Subjects who had been exposed to COVID-19, were actively infected with it, or had recovered from it provided the deeply sampled blood TCRbeta repertoires that made up the dataset. The repertoires were made available in a free public database intended to serve as a resource for research on the immune response to SARS-CoV-2. The samples were drawn from the first 160 participants of the ongoing ImmuneRACE study and from under 1,500 subjects provided by 6 global collaborators. Nearly every sample came with metadata listing a de-identified subject ID, COVID-19 status, age in years and sex. Where HLA class I and class II types were available, the types were taken from metadata supplied by the sample provider, not from assay-based typing.

The immunoSEQ Assay, a bias-controlled multiplex PCR, was used to amplify TCRbeta CDR3 regions from genomic DNA. Under the source paper's analysis protocol: The number of nucleated cells in each sample was estimated from the amplification of reference gene primers within the assay. Sequence reads were collapsed and filtered to measure the absolute abundance of every unique TCRbeta CDR3 rearrangement. For each sample, productive Simpson clonality was calculated as the square root of Simpson's diversity index over productive rearrangements. As stored in TCRdb, this immuneACCESS dataset retains in-frame rearrangements with V and J assigned. A fraction of the clones does not appear; measured against another copy, unresolved V genes explain less than half of the discrepancy, and the remainder lacks a known reason. V and J calls and clone size are those listed in that table; D and trimming were worked out from the DNA. The sample table lists around 64,000 clones, 86% of them with a count of one. The ten most abundant clones make up roughly 2% of the sample.

The collaborating institutions used their own protocols to collect whole blood in K2EDTA tubes. Collaborator samples were shipped for TCRbeta analysis as frozen whole blood, isolated PBMCs, or DNA extracted from either sample type. Reading the germline V gene gives CDR1 SGHRS and CDR2 YFSETQ. The CDR3 sequence holds 14 residues, the cysteine and phenylalanine included. This entry keeps only the CDR3 DNA: 42 bases, framed from base 1. What the study reported, not specific to this receptor: The quantity of clinical and demographic metadata differed by source and by participant and was supplied without curation.

For this clone: Its antigen is currently not known. Germline is not matched at one junction end, which may reflect a read error.

The sequenced sample consisted of peripheral blood. This sequence uses TRBV5-1 and TRBJ2-3; the D gene is possibly TRBD2, with 5 bases matching. This TCR came from a young man with acute or convalescent COVID-19. The DNA reads as follows: TGCGCCAGCAGCTTGGCCTCTAGCAGAGATACGCAGTATTTT. This encodes CASSLASSRDTQYF.